The rows below give T cell receptor beta chains drawn from one sample of a study of regulatory and conventional T cells in RAG deficiency. TCRdb's table, derived via immunoSEQ multiplex PCR, lists solely in-frame clones and lacks some. This sample has about 29,000 clones, with 90% to 95% found just once. The sample was also linked to a second study, of regulatory T cells.

The sample was CD25- CD4+ T cells sorted from blood. These receptor sequences come from a human donor in good health. The CDR3 runs from the conserved cysteine through the conserved F or W. Fields, in order: V gene, D gene, J gene, CDR3 DNA, CDR3 protein. A D gene is named only where the DNA matches it firmly.

V: TRBV9; D: NA; J: TRBJ2-7; DNA: TGTGCCAGCAGCCTCTACAGGGCTGGCGAGCAGTACTTC; CDR3: CASSLYRAGEQYF
V: TRBV18; D: NA; J: TRBJ1-1; DNA: TGTGCCAGCTCCGGACAGCAAAACACTGAAGCTTTCTTT; CDR3: CASSGQQNTEAFF
V: TRBV18; D: NA; J: TRBJ1-3; DNA: TGTGCCAGCTCACCACGCAGGCCTCTCTCTGGAAACACCATATATTTT; CDR3: CASSPRRPLSGNTIYF
V: TRBV25-1; D: NA; J: TRBJ1-2; DNA: TGTGCCAGCAGTGAGCGCTTGAGCTACACCTTC; CDR3: CASSERLSYTF
V: TRBV5-1; D: NA; J: TRBJ2-1; DNA: TGCGCCAGCAGCTTTTCGTCAGAATCCTACAATGAGCAGTTCTTC; CDR3: CASSFSSESYNEQFF
V: TRBV20-1; D: NA; J: TRBJ2-7; DNA: TGCAGTGCGTCAGGGTTCTACGAGCAGTACTTC; CDR3: CSASGFYEQYF
V: TRBV6-1; D: TRBD1; J: TRBJ2-7; DNA: TGTGCCAGCAGTGGACCCGGGACAGCCTACGAGCAGTACTTC; CDR3: CASSGPGTAYEQYF
V: TRBV29-1; D: TRBD1; J: TRBJ2-1; DNA: TGCAGCGTTGGGGGACAGGGGTCCCGCTCCTACAATGAGCAGTTCTTC; CDR3: CSVGGQGSRSYNEQFF
V: TRBV5-4; D: TRBD1; J: TRBJ1-2; DNA: TGTGCCAGCAGCTTGGGAGTAGACAGGGGGCATGGCTACACCTTC; CDR3: CASSLGVDRGHGYTF
V: TRBV4-1; D: TRBD2; J: TRBJ2-2; DNA: TGCGCCAGCAGCCAACGAATAACCGGGACTAGCGGGGCCGTGGAGCTGTTTTTT; CDR3: CASSQRITGTSGAVELFF
V: TRBV19; D: TRBD1; J: TRBJ1-2; DNA: TGTGCCAGTGGACAGGGAGACTATGGCTACACCTTC; CDR3: CASGQGDYGYTF
V: TRBV19; D: NA; J: TRBJ2-3; DNA: TGTGCCAGTAGTACCGGGAAAGGTAGAACAGATACGCAGTATTTT; CDR3: CASSTGKGRTDTQYF